Below, 4 T cell receptor beta chains from the same sample are listed, as sequenced in a study of T cells in Graves' hyperthyroidism and ophthalmopathy. There were TCR beta CDR3 regions amplified from RNA transcripts. A first-round RT-PCR of the TCR CDR3 used the HTBI primer set. In TCRdb, the multiplex PCR reads were re-called with MiXCR into one record per CDR3 protein. The sample shows roughly 740,000 distinct CDR3 sequences, roughly 15% of them seen only once. Sequencing was carried out using blood. The receptors derive from a man in his late teens or twenties with Graves' hyperthyroidism.

CDR3 DNA: TGTGCCAGCAGCTTGGCTCAGGGTGTGTATGGCTACACCTTC. Translation gives CASSLAQGVYGYTF. J is TRBJ1-2 and V is TRBV5-5; D possibly corresponds to TRBD1 (5 bases). The CDR3 is 14 amino acids. Germline loops: CDR1 SGHKS, CDR2 YYEKEE (reference sequence). The V gene lost 0 bases and the J gene lost 5 bases, with 11 bases spanning the gap.

The sample holds many counts of this clonotype. The CDR3 nucleotides are TGTGCCAGCAGTAATCCTACAGGGGGATGGAACACTGAAGCTTTCTTT. This translates into CASSNPTGGWNTEAFF. This rearrangement joins TRBV28 to TRBJ1-1; 8 bases fit TRBD1. After removal of 5 bases from V and 1 base from J, the junction contained 9 bases not matched to a gene. Per germline, CDR1 MDHEN and CDR2 SYDVKM. The CDR3 contains 16 residues.

This chain joins TRBV29-1 and TRBJ2-7; 8 bases agree with TRBD1. Germline V gene sequence: CDR1 SQVTM, CDR2 ANQGSEA. CDR3 length: 17 residues. V was clipped by 5 bases and J by 2 bases; unmatched bases: 17. CDR3 region: CSVQGALRGGTTYEQYF. CDR3 in DNA: TGCAGCGTTCAGGGGGCGCTTAGGGGCGGGACGACCTACGAGCAGTACTTC.

This sequence joins TRBV5-4 and TRBJ1-4; D is perhaps TRBD1 (5 bases). The CDR3 loop spans 14 amino acids. Germline V gene data show CDR1 as SGHNT and CDR2 as YYREEE (reference sequence). The V gene lost 0 bases and the J gene lost 4 bases, with 7 bases spanning the gap. In nucleotides, the CDR3 is TGTGCCAGCAGCTTGGACAGGAGTAATGAAAAACTGTTTTTT. Protein product: CASSLDRSNEKLFF.